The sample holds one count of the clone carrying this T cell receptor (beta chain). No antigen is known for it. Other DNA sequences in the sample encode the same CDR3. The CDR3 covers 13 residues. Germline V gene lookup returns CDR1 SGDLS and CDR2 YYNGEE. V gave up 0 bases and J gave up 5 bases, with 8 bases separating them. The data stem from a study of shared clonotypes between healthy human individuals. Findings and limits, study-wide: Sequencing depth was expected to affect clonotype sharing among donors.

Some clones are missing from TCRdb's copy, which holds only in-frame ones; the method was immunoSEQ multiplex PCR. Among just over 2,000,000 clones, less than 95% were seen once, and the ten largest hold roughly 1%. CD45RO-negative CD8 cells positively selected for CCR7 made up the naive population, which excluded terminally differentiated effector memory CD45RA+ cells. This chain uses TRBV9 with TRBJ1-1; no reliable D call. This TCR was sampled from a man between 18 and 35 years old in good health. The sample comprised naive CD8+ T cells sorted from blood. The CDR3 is CASSVAGDTEAFF. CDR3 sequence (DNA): TGTGCCAGCAGCGTAGCCGGGGATACTGAAGCTTTCTTT.